The entry below gives a single T cell receptor (beta chain) sequence along with its context. What it binds is unknown. This record belongs to a study of T cell repertoires in cytomegalovirus infection. TCRdb called the reads again in MiXCR, with one record for every CDR3 protein. This sample carries 700,000 to 850,000 distinct CDR3 sequences, approximately 32% of them seen once, and the ten largest clones take under 15%. Germline CDR1 and CDR2: SGHAT and FQNNGV. The junction had 7 bases not matched to a gene; V was cut back by 8 bases and J by 3 bases. The CDR3 is 14 residues long. General study findings and limits: HLA-C-restricted CMV clonotypes gave the most frequent clonotype in two of eight donors.

The material was cultured CD8+ T cells from PBMCs, obtained from culture after CMV antigen stimulation. This clonotype originated in a human donor in good health (CMV status not recorded). Some clones in this sample may be carry-over from other donors' samples. The rearrangement links TRBV11-2 to TRBJ2-1, with TRBD2 matching 7 bases. The CDR3 loop reads CASVLGGGYNEQFF. DNA of the CDR3: TGTGCCAGCGTACTTGGCGGGGGCTACAATGAGCAGTTCTTC.